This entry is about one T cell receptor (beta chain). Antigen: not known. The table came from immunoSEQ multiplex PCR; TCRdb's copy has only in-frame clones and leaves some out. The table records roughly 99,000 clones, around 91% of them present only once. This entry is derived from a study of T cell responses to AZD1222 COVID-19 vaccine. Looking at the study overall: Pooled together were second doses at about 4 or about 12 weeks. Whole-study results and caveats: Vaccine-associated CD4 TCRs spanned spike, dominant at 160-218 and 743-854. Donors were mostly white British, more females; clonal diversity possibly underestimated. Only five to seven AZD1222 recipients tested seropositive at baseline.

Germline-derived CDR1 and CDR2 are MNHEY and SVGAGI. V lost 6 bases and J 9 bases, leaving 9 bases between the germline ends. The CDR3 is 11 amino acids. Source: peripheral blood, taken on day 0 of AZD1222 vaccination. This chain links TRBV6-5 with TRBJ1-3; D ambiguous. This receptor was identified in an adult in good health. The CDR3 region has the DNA TGTGCCAGCAGCGGGGAGGGCACCATATATTTT. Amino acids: CASSGEGTIYF.